This entry concerns a single T cell receptor (beta chain). The antigen remains unidentified. This entry is derived from a study of molecular identifiers for immune sequencing clone quantification. Study-level findings and limits: Over 98% of effector molecules, yet under 1% of naive-cell molecules, were held by clones above 20 RNA copies.

Generation of bulk TCR libraries relied on previously described methods and listed TCR primers. One entry per CDR3 protein results from TCRdb running MiXCR on the PCR reads. The sample has about 510,000 distinct CDR3 sequences; roughly 25% are singletons. Germline V gene data show CDR1 as MNHEY and CDR2 as SVGAGI. The CDR3 totals 15 residues. V lost 7 bases, J lost 2 bases, and 8 bases stayed unmatched. The chain couples TRBV6-5 to TRBJ1-5, with 7 bases identical to TRBD1. This clonotype originated in a human donor in good health. Some libraries in this study had Jurkat cell RNA spiked in. What was sequenced was naive CD8+ T cells from blood, with Jurkat cell RNA spiked in. Subset specified: FACS-sorted CD8+CD4-CCR7+CD45RA+ naive T cells. The CDR3 here is CASKLRDSRNQPQHF. The CDR3 DNA reads as TGTGCCAGCAAACTCCGGGACAGCCGCAATCAGCCCCAGCATTTT.